This T cell receptor beta chain comes out of a study of T-cell memory formation after mild COVID-19. TCRdb itself ran the 5' RACE reads through MiXCR, one entry per CDR3 protein. This sample has tens of thousands of distinct CDR3 sequences, with more than 11% found just once. Notes on this clonotype: The antigen is not known.

This CDR3 has 16 residues. The V and J ends lost 4 bases and 3 bases respectively, with 19 bases between them. Germline V CDR1 and CDR2: SEHNR, FQNEAQ (reference sequence). General study findings and limits: Second-wave clones with a day 37 peak had unconfirmed SARS-CoV-2 specificity.

The chain uses TRBV7-9 and TRBJ2-7; possibly TRBD1 for D (5 bases). The sequence was collected from an adult woman who had mild COVID-19 (a few samples of this study predate the infection). Cell type and time point are not known. The specimen sequenced was PBMCs or a T cell subset sorted from them (not recorded which). As DNA, the CDR3 is TGTGCCAGCAGCTCCCAGGAAGACAGCCCCAACTACGAGCAGTACTTC. Residues: CASSSQEDSPNYEQYF.